Reported below is one T cell receptor (beta chain). From germline, CDR1 is LNHDA and CDR2 SQIVND (reference sequence). Between the trimmed V and J ends, which lost 7 bases and 4 bases, there was a span of 16 bases. This CDR3 region has 14 residues. This specimen comes from a study of shared clonotypes between healthy human individuals. Here immunoSEQ multiplex PCR was the method, and the copy in TCRdb shows in-frame clones only, minus some. The table lists some 2,000,000 clones, approximately 96% of them singletons. This TCR came from a young man in good health. This chain joins TRBV19 and TRBJ1-1; a possible D gene is TRBD1 (5 bases). Specimen: naive CD4+ T cells sorted from blood. Specified subset: CD45RA+ positively selected. CDR3 coding DNA: TGTGCCAGTAACGCCGTAGGGGTGCTCACTGAAGCTTTCTTT. It translates to CASNAVGVLTEAFF.